These T cell receptor beta chains were read from a single sample in a study of T cells in Graves' hyperthyroidism and ophthalmopathy. TCRdb recomputed calls from the multiplex PCR reads with MiXCR, one row per CDR3 protein. The sample holds about 180,000 distinct CDR3 sequences, about 17% seen once. Sequencing was carried out using blood. The receptors were gathered from a woman aged 45-65 years with Graves' hyperthyroidism. The CDR3 runs from the conserved cysteine through the conserved F or W. A D gene is named only where the DNA matches it firmly. Size is stated for part of the rows, as once, few or many counts, or as a class when the clone is expanded.

NA | TRBJ1-4 | NA | TRBV18 | CASSSRGQLFF | TGTGCCAGCTCGTCCCGAGGGCAACTGTTTTTT
TRBD2 | TRBJ2-1 | many | TRBV18 | CASSPKETSFQADEQFF | TGTGCCAGCTCACCAAAGGAGACTAGCTTCCAGGCGGATGAGCAGTTCTTC
NA | TRBJ2-1 | many | TRBV6-2/TRBV6-3 | CASARFEQFF | TGTGCCAGCGCTAGGTTTGAGCAGTTCTTC
NA | TRBJ2-7 | NA | TRBV28 | CASSLMGREYHEQYF | TGTGCCAGCAGTTTAATGGGCAGGGAGTACCACGAGCAGTACTTC
TRBD1 | TRBJ1-6 | many | TRBV7-8 | CASSIRQGRNSPLHF | TGTGCCAGCAGCATCCGACAGGGGAGGAATTCACCCCTCCACTTT
NA | TRBJ2-5 | many | TRBV2 | CASSDPGASIDF | TGTGCCAGCAGTGATCCAGGTGCCTCGATTGACTTC
NA | TRBJ2-3 | many | TRBV7-2 | CASSLLSLTTDTQYF | TGTGCCAGCAGCTTATTATCTCTCACCACAGATACGCAGTATTTT
TRBD2 | TRBJ2-3 | NA | TRBV6-2/TRBV6-3 | CASSWSSLAGGGQDTQYF | TGTGCCAGCAGTTGGTCCTCTTTAGCGGGGGGCGGGCAAGATACGCAGTATTTT
NA | TRBJ1-5 | many | TRBV5-8 | CASSFRWNNQPQHF | TGTGCCAGCAGCTTTCGATGGAACAATCAGCCCCAGCATTTT
NA | TRBJ2-5 | NA | TRBV4-1 | CASSQVARNQETQYF | TGCGCCAGCAGCCAAGTAGCCAGGAACCAAGAGACCCAGTACTTC
TRBD1 | TRBJ2-3 | many | TRBV5-1 | CASSLGTGGTVDTQYF | TGCGCCAGCAGCTTGGGGACAGGGGGCACGGTAGATACGCAGTATTTT
NA | TRBJ2-7 | many | TRBV5-1 | CASSWVDGYEQYF | TGCGCCAGCAGCTGGGTGGACGGCTACGAGCAGTACTTC
NA | TRBJ1-2 | many | TRBV10-2 | CASSDPTRRGYTF | TGCGCCAGCAGTGATCCCACTCGACGCGGCTACACCTTC
NA | TRBJ2-3 | many | TRBV5-1 | CASSLGGQTADTQYF | TGCGCCAGCAGCTTGGGAGGACAAACGGCAGATACGCAGTATTTT
NA | TRBJ1-5 | many | TRBV27 | CASRQRGSNQPQHF | TGTGCCAGCAGACAAAGAGGTAGCAATCAGCCCCAGCATTTT
NA | TRBJ1-3 | many | TRBV7-3 | CASSLAVSSGNTIYF | TGTGCCAGCAGCTTAGCGGTCAGCTCTGGAAACACCATATATTTT
NA | TRBJ1-1 | many | TRBV4-2 | CASRWGELTEAFF | TGTGCCAGCAGATGGGGGGAATTGACTGAAGCTTTCTTT
NA | TRBJ2-7 | NA | TRBV4-2 | CASSQELATIYEQYF | TGTGCCAGCAGCCAAGAGTTAGCAACGATCTACGAGCAGTACTTC
NA | TRBJ2-2 | many | TRBV12-5 | CASGLSWNTGELFF | TGTGCTAGTGGCCTTAGCTGGAACACCGGGGAGCTGTTTTTT
TRBD1 | TRBJ1-4 | many | TRBV11-2 | CASSAGGPAEKLFF | TGTGCCAGCAGCGCAGGGGGCCCGGCTGAAAAACTGTTTTTT
TRBD2 | TRBJ2-1 | many | TRBV28 | CASFPSGGDYNEQFF | TGTGCCAGCTTTCCGAGCGGGGGGGATTACAATGAGCAGTTCTTC
NA | TRBJ2-1 | many | TRBV7-9 | CASSRMGGEYNEQFF | TGTGCCAGCAGCCGCATGGGGGGCGAGTACAATGAGCAGTTCTTC
NA | TRBJ2-2 | NA | TRBV7-6 | CASSLRGFNTGELFF | TGTGCCAGCAGCTTGAGGGGTTTTAACACCGGGGAGCTGTTTTTT
TRBD2 | TRBJ2-3 | many | TRBV6-1 | CASSDASGPIQDTQYF | TGTGCCAGCAGTGACGCTAGCGGGCCGATCCAGGATACGCAGTATTTT
NA | TRBJ2-7 | NA | TRBV7-6 | CASSSAQGGEQYF | TGTGCCAGCAGCTCCGCCCAGGGCGGGGAGCAGTACTTC
NA | TRBJ2-5 | many | TRBV11-2 | CASSLALDGYQETQYF | TGTGCCAGCAGCTTAGCCCTTGACGGGTACCAAGAGACCCAGTACTTC
NA | TRBJ1-1 | many | TRBV6-1 | CASTPGGVTEAFF | TGTGCCAGCACCCCCGGAGGGGTCACTGAAGCTTTCTTT
NA | TRBJ1-5 | many | TRBV28 | CASSLTGGINQPQHF | TGTGCCAGCAGTCTCACCGGGGGGATTAATCAGCCCCAGCATTTT
NA | TRBJ2-7 | many | TRBV10-2 | CASMGHYEQYF | TGCGCCAGCATGGGCCACTACGAGCAGTACTTC
NA | TRBJ1-2 | many | TRBV29-1 | CSVNTGNSDRGYTF | TGCAGCGTTAATACAGGGAACTCCGATCGTGGCTACACCTTC
TRBD1 | TRBJ1-1 | many | TRBV6-2/TRBV6-3 | CASRTGKIEAFF | TGTGCCAGTCGGACAGGGAAAATTGAAGCTTTCTTT
NA | TRBJ2-7 | many | TRBV6-6 | CASSYRESSYEQYF | TGTGCCAGCAGTTACAGGGAGAGCTCCTACGAGCAGTACTTC
NA | TRBJ2-3 | NA | TRBV9 | CASSATSGVDGDTQYF | TGTGCCAGCAGCGCCACTTCCGGAGTGGATGGAGATACGCAGTATTTT
TRBD1 | TRBJ1-3 | NA | TRBV5-1 | CASREQGVGNTIYF | TGCGCCAGCAGAGAACAGGGGGTCGGGAACACCATATATTTT
NA | TRBJ1-4 | many | TRBV3-1 | CASSQAVGNNEKLFF | TGTGCCAGCAGCCAAGCGGTAGGGAATAATGAAAAACTGTTTTTT